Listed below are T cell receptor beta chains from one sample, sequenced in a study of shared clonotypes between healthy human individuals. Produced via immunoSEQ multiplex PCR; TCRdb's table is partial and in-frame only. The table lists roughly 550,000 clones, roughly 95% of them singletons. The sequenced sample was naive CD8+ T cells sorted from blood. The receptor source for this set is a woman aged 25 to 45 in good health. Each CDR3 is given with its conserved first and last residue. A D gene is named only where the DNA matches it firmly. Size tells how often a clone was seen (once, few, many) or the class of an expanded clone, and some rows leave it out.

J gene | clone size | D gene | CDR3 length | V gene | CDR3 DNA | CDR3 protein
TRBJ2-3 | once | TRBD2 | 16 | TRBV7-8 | TGTGCCAGCAGCGATGTAGGGACTAGCGCAGGAGATACGCAGTATTTT | CASSDVGTSAGDTQYF
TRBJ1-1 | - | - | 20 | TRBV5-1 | TGCGCCAGCAGCTTACAGCTTGGTAGTTTGTCCGGGGCCCGGAACACTGAAGCTTTCTTT | CASSLQLGSLSGARNTEAFF
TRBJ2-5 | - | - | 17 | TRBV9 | TGTGCCAGCAGCGTAGAGGCAACCCCCATGGGGGGAGAGACCCAGTACTTC | CASSVEATPMGGETQYF
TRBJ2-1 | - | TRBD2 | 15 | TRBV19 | TGTGCCAGTAGTATTCCAGCGGGAGGCGGAAATGAGCAGTTCTTC | CASSIPAGGGNEQFF
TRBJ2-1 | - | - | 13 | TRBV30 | TGTGCCTGGAGTGTAGGTAGCGGAAATGAGCAGTTCTTC | CAWSVGSGNEQFF
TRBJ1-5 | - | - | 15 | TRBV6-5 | TGTGCCAGCAGTGCCCGGGACGGACAAAATCAGCCCCAGCATTTT | CASSARDGQNQPQHF
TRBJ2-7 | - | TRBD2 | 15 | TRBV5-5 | TGTGCCAGCAGCTTCACTAGCGGGAGTGGCTACGAGCAGTACTTC | CASSFTSGSGYEQYF
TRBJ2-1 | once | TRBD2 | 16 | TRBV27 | TGTGCCAGCAGTTGGACCGAGCGGGAGGGAACCGGAGGGCAGTTCTTC | CASSWTEREGTGGQFF
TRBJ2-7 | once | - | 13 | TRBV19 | TGTGCCAGTAGTATAGCCCCCAGGAGCGAGCAGTACTTC | CASSIAPRSEQYF
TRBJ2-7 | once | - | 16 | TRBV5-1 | TGCGCCAGCAGCTTGGACTACAGCCGCTTCCACTACGAGCAGTACTTC | CASSLDYSRFHYEQYF
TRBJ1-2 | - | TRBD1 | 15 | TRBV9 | TGTGCCAGCAGCGGCCACCGACAGGGGGGGTATGGCTACACCTTC | CASSGHRQGGYGYTF
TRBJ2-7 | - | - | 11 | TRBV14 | TGTGCCAGCAGCCATGGGACTCAGGAGTACTTC | CASSHGTQEYF
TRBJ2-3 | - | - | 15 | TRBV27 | TGTGCCAGCAGTTTACAAGGGGAACGGACAGATACGCAGTATTTT | CASSLQGERTDTQYF
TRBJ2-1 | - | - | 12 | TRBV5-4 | TGTGCCAGCAGCGAAATTATGAATGAGCAGTTCTTC | CASSEIMNEQFF
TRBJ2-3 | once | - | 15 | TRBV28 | TGTGCCAGCAGTTTTAGCGGCAGTCCCACAGATACGCAGTATTTT | CASSFSGSPTDTQYF
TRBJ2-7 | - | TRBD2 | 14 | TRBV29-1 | TGCAGCGTTGAAGAGACTAGCGGCAGCTACGAGCAGTACTTC | CSVEETSGSYEQYF
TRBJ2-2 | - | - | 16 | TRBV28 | TGTGCCAGCGGTTCCTTTGGACATCCGAACACCGGGGAGCTGTTTTTT | CASGSFGHPNTGELFF
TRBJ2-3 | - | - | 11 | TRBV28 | TGTGCCAGCAGTCTCACAGATACGCAGTATTTT | CASSLTDTQYF
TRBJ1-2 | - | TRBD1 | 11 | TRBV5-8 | TGTGCCAGCAGCTCAGGGACAGGGTACACCTTC | CASSSGTGYTF
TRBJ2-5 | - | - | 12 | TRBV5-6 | TGTGCCAGCAGCTTGATGGTCGAGACCCAGTACTTC | CASSLMVETQYF
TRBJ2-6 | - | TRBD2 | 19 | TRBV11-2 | TGTGCCAGCAGCTCCGGACTAGCGGGAGATAGAACCGGGGCCAACGTCCTGACTTTC | CASSSGLAGDRTGANVLTF
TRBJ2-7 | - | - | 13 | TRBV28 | TGTGCCAGCGATCGGGACAACCCCTACGAGCAGTACTTC | CASDRDNPYEQYF
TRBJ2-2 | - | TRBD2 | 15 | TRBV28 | TGTGCCAGCAGGACCGGGACTACGAACACCGGGGAGCTGTTTTTT | CASRTGTTNTGELFF
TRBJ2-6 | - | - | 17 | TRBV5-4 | TGTGCCAGCAGCTTGCCAGGGGTGGGTTCTGGGGCCAACGTCCTGACTTTC | CASSLPGVGSGANVLTF
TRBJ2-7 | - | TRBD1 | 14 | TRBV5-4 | TGTGCCAGCAGCTTTCCCGACAGGGCCTACGAGCAGTACTTC | CASSFPDRAYEQYF
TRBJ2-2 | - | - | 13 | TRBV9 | TGTGCCAGCACCTCGTCGGGTCCCGGGGAGCTGTTTTTT | CASTSSGPGELFF
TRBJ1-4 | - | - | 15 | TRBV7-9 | TGTGCCAGCAGCTTACAGGGATCAACTAATGAAAAACTGTTTTTT | CASSLQGSTNEKLFF
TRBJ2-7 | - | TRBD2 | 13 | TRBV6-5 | TGTGCCAGCGGACTAGCGGGGGCTTACGAGCAGTACTTC | CASGLAGAYEQYF
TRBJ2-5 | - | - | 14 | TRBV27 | TGTGCCAGCAGTTCCCGGACAAGTGGAGAGACCCAGTACTTC | CASSSRTSGETQYF
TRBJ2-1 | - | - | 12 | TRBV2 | TGTGCCAGCAGTGATGGATCCCATGAGCAGTTCTTC | CASSDGSHEQFF
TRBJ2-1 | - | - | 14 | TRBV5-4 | TGTGCCAGCAGCTTTGGGACTGAATACAATGAGCAGTTCTTC | CASSFGTEYNEQFF
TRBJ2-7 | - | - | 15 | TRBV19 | TGTGCCAGTAGCGATGGGGGGACACCTCTCTACGAGCAGTACTTC | CASSDGGTPLYEQYF
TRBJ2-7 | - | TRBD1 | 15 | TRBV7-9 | TGTGCCAGCAGCTCGCGCCTACAGGGGACCCACGAGCAGTACTTC | CASSSRLQGTHEQYF